This T cell receptor (beta chain) emerged from a study of cytomegalovirus exposure and HLA in healthy donors. Study outcomes and limitations: Information on immune exposure was restricted to one variable (CMV serostatus). A list of 150 to 200 TCR beta chains associated with cytomegalovirus was given.

The PCR used 60 Vbeta and 13 Jbeta primers. Sequenced by immunoSEQ multiplex PCR; TCRdb stores in-frame clones only, minus some. Among tens of thousands of clones listed, approximately 70% were seen once. Unmatched junction bases numbered 2, after V lost 2 bases and J lost 0 bases. From germline, CDR1 is LGHNT and CDR2 FRNRAP. The CDR3 is made up of 15 amino acids. This clone was counted between two and nine times. What it binds is not known. The chain combines TRBV12-5 with TRBJ2-5; 8 bases fit TRBD1. The clonotype comes from a man in his 60s in good health and CMV-seropositive. Sequencing was performed on PBMCs. The CDR3 DNA reads TGTGCTAGTGGTTTGCCGGGACAGGACCAAGAGACCCAGTACTTC. Its translation is CASGLPGQDQETQYF.